This T cell receptor delta chain was sequenced during a study of gamma-delta chains in newborns, infants, children. This clone is deemed medium-sized. With CATT, TCRdb re-called clones from the reads. The sample carries some 11,000 delta-chain clones, roughly 3.5% recorded once. Source material: blood. This clonotype originated in a child who was a newborn, infant or young child, either healthy, febrile or measles-vaccinated (not recorded which).

The CDR3 region is CACDTVGGDRSWDTRQMFF. CDR3 DNA: TGTGCCTGTGACACCGTTGGGGGAGATCGCTCCTGGGACACCCGACAGATGTTTTTC. The chain combines TRDV2 with TRDJ3, with TRDD3 matching 7 bases. CDR1 and CDR2 (germline): GEAIGNYY, EKD. The CDR3 sequence is 19 residues long. V was clipped by 0 bases and J by 0 bases; unmatched bases: 7.